This T cell receptor (beta chain) was sequenced for a study of cytomegalovirus exposure and HLA in healthy donors. The CDR3 loop spans 16 amino acids. The V gene end was trimmed by 6 bases and the J gene end by 3 bases; junction bases not matched to a gene: 10. Per the germline V gene, CDR1 is SGHDN and CDR2 is FVKESK. Sequencing was performed with immunoSEQ multiplex PCR; in TCRdb, only in-frame clones are kept and a portion is missing. The table records some 60,000 clones, 94% of them present only once. Sequencing was carried out using PBMCs. This rearrangement joins TRBV14 to TRBJ2-2, with 7 bases matching TRBD1. The clonotype originates from a young man in good health and CMV-seropositive. The CDR3 nucleotides read TGTGCCAGCAGTCATTTCCGACAGGGTGACACCGGGGAGCTGTTTTTT. It is translated as CASSHFRQGDTGELFF.